This T cell receptor beta chain appears in the sequencing data of a study of beta chain features in type 1 diabetes (dated by TCRdb to 2017 to 2018). About the investigation overall: No differences in mean age, gender distribution, total cell number or subset yield were found between patients and healthy donors. Naive and central memory subsets were obtained from all 30 or so donors, but regulatory and stem cell-like memory subsets were isolated from only 8 patients and about 8 healthy donors. The study compared the TCRB repertoires of sorted circulating CD4+ T cell subsets in recently diagnosed type 1 diabetes patients with those in matched healthy donors. A total of roughly 100 million sorted cells were examined across all samples, and the number of cells per subset was strongly correlated with RNA yield. Overall study results and their limits: Shorter templates might have been favored by PCR, but patient and control samples were amplified and corrected together, so both groups would have been affected equally by any skew. The naive, central memory and regulatory TCRB repertoires appeared to resemble one another more closely among patients than among healthy donors. At VDJ recombination sites, patients with type 1 diabetes made fewer insertions and deleted more nucleotides, a pattern implying thymic rearrangement abnormalities. Because small numbers of individuals were included in the HLA sub-analyses, any influence of HLA type on TCRB rearrangement was left unresolved. Because cDNA rather than genomic DNA was sequenced, highly expressing activated cells could have been over-represented, although no difference in activation and CD3 levels was found between groups. In all four CD4+ subsets, TCRB CDR3 length was moderately but significantly shorter in type 1 diabetes patients.

The CDR3, from cysteine to phenylalanine, totals 11 residues. The read is trimmed to its CDR3 DNA, 33 bases read in frame from base 1. CDR1 and CDR2, looked up from the germline V gene, are MDHEN and SYDVKM. A single peripheral blood draw of about 116 mL on average was collected from each donor into heparinised tubes. Naive, central memory, regulatory and stem cell-like memory CD4+ T cells were sorted on a BD FACSAria II using a panel including CD45RO, CCR7, CD25, CD127, CD95 and CD27. All sorted populations exceeded 95% purity. PBMCs were isolated immediately by Lymphoprep density gradient centrifugation and stained directly without culture. So that batch effects would be minimized, each experiment stained and sorted samples in pairs, pairing one healthy donor with one patient. The entire isolated RNA was reverse transcribed using the High Capacity cDNA Reverse Transcription Kit, and thus expressed TCRB transcripts were sequenced. Deep immunoSEQ sequencing was applied to naive, central memory and regulatory T cell samples, giving an average of roughly 3.5 million total reads per sample. Sorted cells were lysed in RLT buffer and RNA was extracted with DNase-treated RNeasy Micro or Mini kits, depending on cell number. Each cell subset was processed separately to prevent cross-contamination, with patient and healthy donor samples processed together. Using the immunoSEQ multiplex PCR, TCRB sequences were amplified from cDNA into 87-bp fragments spanning the CDR3 region. Sequencing of the amplicons was performed on the Illumina HiSeq platform. Per the original workflow: PCR bias was computationally corrected using synthetic template baselines, reads within Hamming distance 2 were collapsed, and singletons that could not be merged were discarded. Reads were aligned to IMGT to assign V, D and J genes, CDR3 length, and insertions or deletions at six rearrangement sites. Within each subset, clonotype counts were normalized to the number of sorted cells before true diversity and Gini coefficients were calculated with the tcR R package. Repertoire sharing was quantified using the overlap coefficient calculated on TCRB nucleotide sequences. Out-of-frame TCRB sequences from naive cells were analyzed as a proxy for the pre-selection repertoire. TCRdb limited this immuneACCESS table to in-frame rearrangements with V and J called. A share of clones is missing; checked studies link under half to unresolved V genes, and the rest is unexplained. V and J calls and clone size follow that table, whereas D and trimming were derived from the DNA. This sample gives over 650,000 clones in total; about 14% of them show up just once. The ten largest clones add up to 0.035% to 0.04% of the sample.

Remarks on this clone: Its antigen specificity is not known. The junction does not match germline at one end; this may be a read error.

The source material was naive CD4+ T cells from blood. The label giving this sample's cell subset or site can be read as: true naive CD4+ T cells. The sequence was obtained from a man younger than 35 with type 1 diabetes. The V gene is TRBV28 and the J gene is TRBJ2-7, and possibly TRBD2, on 5 matching bases. The DNA is as follows: TGTGCCAGCAGTGGGGAGATCAAGCAGCACTTC. This is translated as CASSGEIKQHF.